These 14 T cell receptor beta chains were sequenced from one sample in a study of cytomegalovirus exposure and HLA in healthy donors. Vbeta (60) and Jbeta (13) primers were used in the PCR. Profiled with immunoSEQ multiplex PCR; TCRdb holds only in-frame clones, not every one. The sample lists roughly 45,000 clones, approximately 80% occurring once. Sequenced input: PBMCs. The receptors stem from a man between 25 and 39 years old in good health and CMV-seronegative.

CDR3 in DNA: TGTGCCAGCAGCTCACAACCGTACTACGAGCAGTACTTC. The encoded protein is CASSSQPYYEQYF. The chain carries TRBV7-8 and TRBJ2-7; D not certain. Between the trimmed V and J ends, which lost 4 bases and 3 bases, there was a span of 10 bases. Germline V gives CDR1 SGHVS, CDR2 FQNEAQ. The CDR3 length is 13 residues.

This chain connects TRBV10-3 to TRBJ1-6, with TRBD1 matching 7 bases. The CDR3 runs 14 residues. J was trimmed by 9 bases and V by 3 bases; bases with no gene match: 5. The germline gives CDR1 ENHRY, CDR2 SYGVKD. CDR3 bases: TGTGCCATCAGTGAAGTACAGGGGTCTTCACCCCTCCACTTT. Translating gives CAISEVQGSSPLHF.

The V and J genes are TRBV19 and TRBJ2-6; 11 positions match TRBD1. V lost 9 bases to trimming and J lost 2 bases; unmatched junction nucleotides: 9. The CDR3 runs to 17 residues. Germline values: CDR1 LNHDA, CDR2 SQIVND (reference sequence). Written as DNA, the CDR3 is TGTGCCAGCAGTGCTTGGGGACAGGGGGCTGGGGCCAACGTCCTGACTTTC. It yields the protein CASSAWGQGAGANVLTF.

The rearrangement links TRBV29-1 to TRBJ2-7; 8 nucleotides align to TRBD2. Trimming at V came to 1 base and at J to 12 bases, leaving 5 bases not matched to a gene. Looked up from germline, CDR1 is SQVTM and CDR2 is ANQGSEA. The CDR3 is made up of 11 amino acids. In DNA form, the CDR3 reads TGCAGCGTTGAAGCGATCAGCGGGAGGTACTTC. Its translation is CSVEAISGRYF.

The chain combines TRBV7-9 with TRBJ2-5, with a tentative D call TRBD2 (7 bases). V dropped 8 bases and J dropped 3 bases, with 13 bases sitting between them. This CDR3 is 13 amino acids long. Germline V lookup: CDR1 SEHNR, CDR2 FQNEAQ (reference sequence). The CDR3 region is CASGRGGEETQYF. CDR3 sequence (DNA): TGTGCCAGCGGAAGGGGGGGCGAAGAGACCCAGTACTTC. Together with reference TRBV7-9 and TRBJ2-5, the CDR3 gives the full variable domain: DTGVSQNPRHKITKRGQNVTFRCDPISEHNRLYWYRQTLGQGPEFLTYFQNEAQLEKSRLLSDRFSAERPKGSFSTLEIQRTEQGDSAMYLCASGRGGEETQYFGPGTRLLVL.

The J gene is TRBJ2-3, the V gene TRBV7-2; no definite D call. The CDR3 has 15 residues. V gave up 7 bases and J gave up 6 bases, with 20 bases separating them. The germline CDR1 and CDR2 sequences are SGHTA and FQGNSA. The CDR3 DNA reads as TGTGCCAGCACCCCTGGGCGCAGCTTTAGGGATACGCAGTATTTT. This translates into CASTPGRSFRDTQYF.

In nucleotides, the CDR3 is TGTGCCAGCAAAACAGGGGGCGGTTCACCCCTCCACTTT. Its translation is CASKTGGGSPLHF. The chain carries TRBV27 and TRBJ1-6; 9 bases map to TRBD1. The CDR3 runs to 13 residues. Unmatched junction bases numbered 4, after V lost 7 bases and J lost 9 bases. CDR1 and CDR2 (germline): MNHEY, SMNVEV (reference sequence).

This chain joins TRBV6-1 and TRBJ2-1; TRBD2 aligns across 14 bases. This CDR3 has 16 amino acids. The V segment lost 3 bases and the J segment 8 bases; nucleotides outside the gene matches: 6. Germline loops: CDR1 MNHNS, CDR2 SASEGT. As DNA, the CDR3 is TGTGCCAGCAGTGATCGACTAGCGGGAGGGTCTGATGAGCAGTTCTTC. Protein sequence: CASSDRLAGGSDEQFF.

This clone was counted a single time. V usage is TRBV25-1 and J usage is TRBJ2-5; TRBD2 matches at 16 bases. The junction had 8 bases not matched to a gene; V was cut back by 5 bases and J by 8 bases. Germline V gene lookup returns CDR1 MGHDK and CDR2 SYGVNS. The length of the CDR3 is 16 residues. CDR3 in DNA: TGTGCCAGCAGTCCCGGGACTAGCGGGAGGGGCACTACCCAGTACTTC. Translation gives CASSPGTSGRGTTQYF. The variable domain in full, completed from reference TRBV25-1 and TRBJ2-5, reads EADIYQTPRYLVIGTGKKITLECSQTMGHDKMYWYQQDPGMELHLIHYSYGVNSTEKGDLSSESTVSRIRTEHFPLTLESARPSHTSQYLCASSPGTSGRGTTQYFGPGTRLLVL.

In nucleotides, the CDR3 is TGTGCCAGCAGTGAAATGCTAGCCAGCTCGGTGGGGCAGTACTTC. Translated: CASSEMLASSVGQYF. The J gene is TRBJ2-7, the V gene TRBV2; TRBD2 might be the D (5 bases). V dropped 2 bases and J dropped 9 bases, with 20 bases sitting between them. Germline values: CDR1 SNHLY, CDR2 FYNNEI. The CDR3 loop spans 15 amino acids.

V gene TRBV7-7 combines with J gene TRBJ1-4; TRBD1 might be the D (6 bases). The V and J ends lost 5 bases and 8 bases respectively, with 18 bases between them. The length of the CDR3 is 15 residues. CDR1 SSHAT and CDR2 FNYEAQ come from the germline V gene (reference sequence). This CDR3 reads CASSTRGRDGEKLFF. In nucleotides, the CDR3 is TGTGCCAGCAGCACCAGGGGCCGGGATGGGGAAAAACTGTTTTTT.

The V call is TRBV18, the J call TRBJ1-2; D ambiguous. Trimming took off 2 bases at V and 4 bases at J, with 14 bases between the two ends. The CDR3 runs 15 residues. In germline, CDR1 is KGHSH, CDR2 LQKENI. CDR3 sequence (DNA): TGTGCCAGCTCACCAGGGTCCGGGAAGGCCTATGGCTACACCTTC. Its translation: CASSPGSGKAYGYTF.

This chain uses TRBV4-3 with TRBJ1-3; D unclear. The V end lost 0 bases, the J end lost 0 bases, and 15 bases lay between the germline ends. From germline, CDR1 is LGHNA and CDR2 YSLEER. The CDR3 contains 18 residues. In DNA, the CDR3 is TGCGCCAGCAGCCAAGAAAGTCGGGGTGAGGTCTCTGGAAACACCATATATTTT. It encodes CASSQESRGEVSGNTIYF.

The rearrangement uses TRBV10-1 and TRBJ1-2; 9 positions match TRBD1. The CDR3 runs 14 residues. V was clipped by 10 bases and J by 4 bases; unmatched bases: 10. Germline V gene lookup returns CDR1 WNHNN and CDR2 SYGVQD (reference sequence). The CDR3 sequence: CAILPGQGSYGYTF. Written as DNA, the CDR3 is TGCGCCATCCTACCCGGACAGGGGTCCTATGGCTACACCTTC.